One sample yielded the 32 T cell receptor beta chains listed below, sequenced in a study of T cell repertoires in cytomegalovirus infection. TCRdb re-analysed the reads in MiXCR, keeping a single row per CDR3 protein. The sample includes approximately 500,000 distinct CDR3 sequences, approximately 25% seen only once; the top ten take less than 15%. The material sequenced was PBMCs. Receptor source: a human donor in good health (CMV status not recorded). Some clones in this sample may be carry-over from other donors' samples.

This sequence joins TRBV18 and TRBJ1-4; D unresolved. Trimming cost V 5 bases and J 0 bases, with 10 bases left between them. Germline V gene data show CDR1 as KGHSH and CDR2 as LQKENI. This CDR3 contains 15 residues. The DNA of the CDR3 is TGTGCCAGCTCATCAGGCGTAGCAACTAATGAAAAACTGTTTTTT. Protein product: CASSSGVATNEKLFF.

V gene TRBV6-5 combines with J gene TRBJ2-7; the match to TRBD1 covers 9 bases. The J segment lost 2 bases and the V segment lost 5 bases, leaving 10 bases of the junction unmatched. Germline assignment: CDR1 MNHEY and CDR2 SVGAGI. The CDR3 totals 16 residues. Written as DNA, the CDR3 is TGTGCCAGCAGTCTCCGACAGGGGGTGGGAACCTACGAGCAGTACGTC. It codes for CASSLRQGVGTYEQYV.

The chain recombines TRBV4-1 with TRBJ1-4, with TRBD1 matching 7 bases. The trim removed 3 bases at V and 4 bases at J, leaving 14 bases unmatched. This CDR3 spans 18 amino acids. CDR1 and CDR2 (germline): MGHRA, YSYEKL. CDR3 DNA sequence: TGCGCCAGCAGCCAGGCAATTCGACCGGGACAGCATAATGAAAAACTGTTTTTT. The encoded protein is CASSQAIRPGQHNEKLFF.

The chain is built from TRBV7-6 and TRBJ1-4; D possibly corresponds to TRBD1 (6 bases). The CDR3 consists of 15 residues. Trimming removed 5 bases from V and 0 bases from J, with 10 bases in between. Germline values: CDR1 SGHVS, CDR2 FNYEAQ. The CDR3: CASSGGQATNEKLFF. The CDR3, as DNA: TGTGCCAGCAGCGGGGGGCAGGCAACTAATGAAAAACTGTTTTTT.

This clonotype has a handful of counts. The chain is built from TRBV28 and TRBJ2-5; D remains ambiguous. This CDR3 comprises 15 residues. The V end lost 7 bases, the J end lost 3 bases, and 18 bases lay between the germline ends. In germline, CDR1 is MDHEN, CDR2 SYDVKM. The CDR3 loop is CASTETNRFKETQYF. As DNA, the CDR3 is TGTGCCAGCACAGAGACGAATCGGTTCAAAGAGACCCAGTACTTC.

The V and J genes are TRBV30 and TRBJ2-5; 8 bases map to TRBD1. Germline loops: CDR1 GTSNPN, CDR2 SVGIG (reference sequence). V shed 0 bases and J 5 bases; nucleotides not matched to a gene: 5. The length of the CDR3 is 14 residues. The CDR3 reads CAWSVRRGQETQYF. For the CDR3, the DNA is TGTGCCTGGAGTGTACGCAGGGGGCAGGAGACCCAGTACTTC.

V usage is TRBV28 and J usage is TRBJ1-2, with a possible D match to TRBD1 (5 bases). This CDR3 contains 13 residues. The germline CDR1 and CDR2 sequences are MDHEN and SYDVKM. Trimming pared 5 bases from V and 4 bases from J, leaving 11 bases between. CDR3 nucleotide sequence: TGTGCCAGCAGTAAGGGACGAGTCTATGGCTACACCTTC. Protein: CASSKGRVYGYTF.

This chain links TRBV7-2 with TRBJ2-1; D gene ambiguous. The CDR3 is 12 residues long. Germline V gene lookup returns CDR1 SGHTA and CDR2 FQGNSA. The V and J ends lost 3 bases and 7 bases respectively, with 7 bases between them. Here the CDR3 DNA reads TGTGCCAGCAGCTTTAAAGGGAATGAGCAGTTCTTC. This codes for CASSFKGNEQFF.

The chain is built from TRBV7-6 and TRBJ2-1; maybe TRBD1 (5 bases). V lost 10 bases and J 0 bases, leaving 13 bases between the germline ends. CDR3 length: 14 residues. Germline V CDR1 and CDR2: SGHVS, FNYEAQ. For the CDR3, the DNA is TGTGCCATCGAAGGGGCCAGCTCCTACAATGAGCAGTTCTTC. Its translation is CAIEGASSYNEQFF.

The table lists this clonotype with a few counts. The genes are TRBV6-5 and TRBJ2-7; TRBD1 matches at 7 bases. V shed 6 bases and J 5 bases; nucleotides not matched to a gene: 10. Germline-derived CDR1 and CDR2 are MNHEY and SVGAGI. The CDR3 has 14 residues. The DNA of the CDR3 is TGTGCCAGCAGAATCAACGAACAGGGGCACGAGCAGTACGTC. Its protein is CASRINEQGHEQYV.

V gene TRBV19 combines with J gene TRBJ2-5, with 12 bases lining up with TRBD2. Germline V gives CDR1 LNHDA, CDR2 SQIVND (reference sequence). V trimming: 10 bases; J trimming: 5 bases; junction bases outside the gene matches: 5. The CDR3 covers 13 residues. The CDR3: CATRLAGVETQYF. The DNA of the CDR3 is TGTGCCACTAGACTAGCGGGAGTGGAGACCCAGTACTTC.

This chain connects TRBV29-1 to TRBJ2-2, with 13 bases lining up with TRBD2. There are 16 residues in the CDR3. After removal of 7 bases from V and 7 bases from J, the junction contained 12 bases not matched to a gene. CDR1 and CDR2 from the germline V gene are SQVTM and ANQGSEA. The CDR3 loop reads CSGRWTSGRGGGELFF. CDR3 nucleotide sequence: TGCAGCGGCAGGTGGACTAGCGGGAGAGGAGGCGGGGAGCTGTTTTTT.

This clonotype was seen at least ten times. The gene calls are TRBV7-2 and TRBJ2-1; D possibly uses TRBD1 or TRBD2 (6 bases each). CDR3 length: 18 amino acids. Germline V CDR1 and CDR2: SGHTA, FQGNSA. Trimming shortened V by 1 base and J by 0 bases, and 16 bases separated the two germline ends. The CDR3 nucleotides are TGTGCCAGCAGCTTAGGGTGGGGGGCAGGAAGCTCCTACAATGAGCAGTTCTTC. Amino acids: CASSLGWGAGSSYNEQFF.

This clonotype was observed a few times. The V and J genes are TRBV2 and TRBJ2-3; 14 bases map to TRBD2. CDR1 is SNHLY and CDR2 is FYNNEI in the germline V gene. This CDR3 region has 14 residues. Unmatched junction bases numbered 4, after V lost 10 bases and J lost 4 bases. DNA of the CDR3: TGTGCCATCACGACTAGCGGGAGGGCAGATACGCAGTATTTT. Its protein is CAITTSGRADTQYF.

The rearrangement links TRBV18 to TRBJ2-1, with D perhaps matching TRBD2 (5 bases). The germline gives CDR1 KGHSH, CDR2 LQKENI. V lost 6 bases to trimming and J lost 6 bases, with 18 bases between them. This CDR3 comprises 15 residues. The chain's CDR3 is CASSLNSVTSNEQFF. The CDR3 bases are TGTGCCAGCTCGCTCAATAGCGTCACCTCCAATGAGCAGTTCTTC.

A few counts support this clonotype. CDR3 residues: CASSYSPGGYEQYV. Written as DNA, the CDR3 is TGTGCCAGCAGTTACAGCCCTGGGGGCTACGAGCAGTACGTC. The V and J genes are TRBV6-6 and TRBJ2-7; perhaps D is TRBD1 or TRBD2 (5 bases each). CDR1 is MNHNY and CDR2 is SVGAGI in the germline V gene (reference sequence). Trimming stripped 2 bases from V and 3 bases from J, with 11 bases between. The CDR3 totals 14 residues.

The V and J genes are TRBV12-3 or TRBV12-4 and TRBJ1-1, with D maybe TRBD1 (5 bases). Between the trimmed V and J ends, which lost 1 base and 0 bases, there was a span of 9 bases. The CDR3 runs to 15 residues. The CDR3: CASSLVQGVNTEAFF. The CDR3 DNA follows: TGTGCCAGCAGTTTAGTTCAGGGAGTGAACACTGAAGCTTTCTTT.

This clonotype came up many times. CDR3 sequence: CATEERGGQETQYF. The CDR3 DNA is TGTGCCACCGAGGAGCGAGGAGGACAAGAGACCCAGTACTTC. The chain uses TRBV7-2 and TRBJ2-5; D is possibly TRBD2 (5 bases). Germline loops: CDR1 SGHTA, CDR2 FQGNSA. This CDR3 contains 14 residues. V gave up 10 bases and J gave up 2 bases, with 17 bases separating them.

The table lists this clonotype with many counts. The chain recombines TRBV2 with TRBJ1-6, with D tentatively TRBD1 (6 bases). The length of the CDR3 is 13 residues. CDR1 and CDR2 (germline): SNHLY, FYNNEI. Trimming removed 6 bases from V and 10 bases from J, with 13 bases in between. Here the CDR3 reads CASRFAGDSPLHF. DNA for the CDR3: TGTGCCAGCAGATTTGCAGGGGACTCACCCCTCCACTTT. Full variable domain (outside the CDR3, taken from reference TRBV2 and TRBJ1-6): EPEVTQTPSHQVTQMGQEVILRCVPISNHLYFYWYRQILGQKVEFLVSFYNNEISEKSEIFDDQFSVERPDGSNFTLKIRSTKLEDSAMYFCASRFAGDSPLHFGNGTRLTVT.

This clonotype was detected only a few times. The chain combines TRBV12-3 or TRBV12-4 with TRBJ1-3, with D perhaps TRBD1 (6 bases). V lost 8 bases and J lost 3, with 14 bases in between. The CDR3 is 14 amino acids. CDR3 loop: CASFAGGSGNTIYF. The DNA for the CDR3 is TGTGCCAGCTTCGCCGGGGGCAGTGGAAACACCATATATTTT.

This sequence joins TRBV10-2 and TRBJ2-7, with TRBD2 matching over 10 bases. The junction had 6 bases not matched to a gene; V was cut back by 2 bases and J by 2 bases. The CDR3 length is 16 residues. Per the germline V gene, CDR1 is WSHSY and CDR2 is SAAADI. This chain's CDR3 is CASSELAGEVAYEQYF. CDR3 DNA: TGCGCCAGCAGTGAGCTAGCGGGAGAAGTAGCCTACGAGCAGTACTTC.

This clonotype was recorded at least ten times. At one end, the junction sequence differs from germline, possibly due to a read error. This chain connects TRBV7-9 to TRBJ1-3; D ambiguous. The V gene's germline CDR1 is SEHNR and CDR2 FQNEAQ (reference sequence). The CDR3 contains 11 residues. CDR3 sequence (DNA): TGTGCCACCGCCCCAGAGGGTTTTGTTCATTTT. Translating gives CATAPEGFVHF.

This chain links TRBV5-5 with TRBJ1-1; D gene ambiguous. CDR3 length equals 16 residues. V lost 6 bases, J lost 0 bases, and 18 bases lay in between. In germline, CDR1 is SGHKS, CDR2 YYEKEE (reference sequence). The CDR3 sequence: CASTIWREDLNTEAFF. The CDR3 DNA reads TGTGCCAGCACTATTTGGAGGGAGGATTTGAACACTGAAGCTTTCTTT.

This chain joins TRBV4-1 and TRBJ2-2; the match to TRBD2 covers 8 bases. The CDR3 loop spans 15 amino acids. Germline CDR1 MGHRA, CDR2 YSYEKL. Trimming cost V 1 base and J 8 bases; bases outside gene matches: 6. The CDR3 coding sequence is TGCGCCAGCAGCCAAGCGGTAGTAGCGGGAGGGGAGCTGTTTTTT. Translating gives CASSQAVVAGGELFF.

There are a few counts of this clonotype. The DNA for the CDR3 is TGTGCCAGTACGGGCGGGGGTAGCACAGATACGCAGTATTTT. As protein: CASTGGGSTDTQYF. The V gene is TRBV19, the J gene TRBJ2-3; 7 bases line up with TRBD2. CDR3 size: 14 residues. CDR1 LNHDA and CDR2 SQIVND come from the germline V gene (reference sequence). V lost 7 bases and J lost 0; bases outside the gene matches: 4.

The chain couples TRBV19 to TRBJ2-5; weak D call: TRBD1 (6 bases). The CDR3 has 15 amino acids. Trimming stripped 3 bases from V and 2 bases from J, with 13 bases between. Per the germline V gene, CDR1 is LNHDA and CDR2 is SQIVND (reference sequence). The CDR3 DNA follows: TGTGCCAGTAGTATCGGACAGAACGAACAAGAGACCCAGTACTTC. It encodes CASSIGQNEQETQYF.

The chain employs TRBV6-6 and TRBJ1-1, with D possibly being TRBD1 (6 bases). Germline V gene sequence: CDR1 MNHNY, CDR2 SVGAGI (reference sequence). The CDR3 is 13 amino acids. Trimming shortened V by 6 bases and J by 4 bases, and 12 bases separated the two germline ends. The CDR3 spells CASRGGGGTEAFF. The CDR3 nucleotides read TGTGCCAGCAGGGGGGGAGGGGGCACTGAAGCTTTCTTT.

The chain recombines TRBV20-1 with TRBJ2-2, with D possibly matching TRBD2 (6 bases). With 3 bases removed from V and 3 bases from J, the gap between germline ends came to 14 bases. This CDR3 comprises 15 residues. Germline CDR1 reads DFQATT; CDR2 reads SNEGSKA (reference sequence). CDR3 DNA sequence: TGCAGTGCTAGGGAGGGGCATCTCGACACCGGGGAGCTGTTTTTT. Its protein product is CSAREGHLDTGELFF.

V is TRBV5-4 and J is TRBJ2-7, with 10 bases aligning to TRBD2. J lost 0 bases, V lost 4 bases, and 7 bases had no gene match. CDR1 and CDR2 (germline): SGHNT, YYREEE (reference sequence). The CDR3 covers 16 residues. CDR3 sequence reads: CASSPAAGGNSYEQYF. In nucleotides, the CDR3 is TGTGCCAGCAGCCCTGCAGCGGGAGGGAACTCCTACGAGCAGTACTTC.

This clonotype was observed a few times. This rearrangement joins TRBV28 to TRBJ1-3, with D unresolved. V gave up 1 base and J gave up 3 bases, with 7 bases separating them. The germline V gene has CDR1 MDHEN and CDR2 SYDVKM. The CDR3 totals 14 residues. Here the CDR3 DNA reads TGTGCCAGCAGTTTATCCTGGGATGGAAACACCATATATTTT. Translation: CASSLSWDGNTIYF.

This rearrangement joins TRBV28 to TRBJ2-7; TRBD1 aligns across 10 bases. This CDR3 is built from 15 residues. In germline, CDR1 is MDHEN, CDR2 SYDVKM. V dropped 6 bases and J dropped 2; count of bases not matched to a gene: 7. The CDR3 DNA reads as TGTGCCAGCAGCCCGGACAGGGGGAGGGCCTACGAGCAGTACTTC. It translates to CASSPDRGRAYEQYF.

The chain carries TRBV5-4 and TRBJ2-1; 7 positions match TRBD1. CDR3 size: 16 residues. Germline V CDR1 and CDR2: SGHNT, YYREEE (reference sequence). The J segment lost 0 bases and the V segment lost 1 base, leaving 4 bases of the junction unmatched. CDR3 loop: CASSLKWDSSYNEQFF. CDR3 bases: TGTGCCAGCAGCTTGAAATGGGACAGCTCCTACAATGAGCAGTTCTTC.